This T cell receptor beta chain appears in the sequencing data of a study of cytomegalovirus exposure and HLA in healthy donors. As concerns this clone: What it binds is not known.

Study-level results: A later analysis by the authors found several of the most significant clusters apparently linked to common viral pathogens. Of the V segments, some could not be distinguished, including TRBV6-2 and TRBV6-3, and were excluded. A link between a missense DCLRE1C variant and TCR beta V- and J-gene trimming emerged from a later analysis.

The donors were healthy bone marrow donors. V lost 0 bases to trimming and J lost 4 bases; unmatched junction nucleotides: 3. This CDR3 region has 15 residues. CDR1 and CDR2 (germline): MNHEY, SVGAGI. The PCR had 60 Vbeta and 13 Jbeta primers. The repertoire was sequenced with immunoSEQ multiplex PCR; TCRdb's copy has only in-frame clones and lacks some. This sample has over 120,000 clones, with about three quarters found just once. The specimen was PBMCs. The chain has TRBV6-5 and TRBJ1-3, with 7 bases that match TRBD1. The clonotype originates from a male donor in good health and CMV-seronegative. The CDR3 reads CASSYSGGQGNTIYF. CDR3 DNA: TGTGCCAGCAGTTACTCGGGGGGACAGGGAAACACCATATATTTT.